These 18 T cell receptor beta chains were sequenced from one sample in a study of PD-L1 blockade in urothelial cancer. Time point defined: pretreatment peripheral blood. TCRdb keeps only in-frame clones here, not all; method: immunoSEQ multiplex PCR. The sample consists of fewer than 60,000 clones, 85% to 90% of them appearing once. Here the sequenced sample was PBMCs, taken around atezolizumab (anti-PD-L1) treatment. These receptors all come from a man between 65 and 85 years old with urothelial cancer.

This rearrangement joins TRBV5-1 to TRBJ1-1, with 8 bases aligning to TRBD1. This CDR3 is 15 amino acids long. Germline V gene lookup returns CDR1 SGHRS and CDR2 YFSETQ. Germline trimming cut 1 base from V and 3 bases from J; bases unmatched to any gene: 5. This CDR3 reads CASSLIRDRYTEAFF. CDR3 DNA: TGCGCCAGCAGCTTGATCCGGGACAGGTACACTGAAGCTTTCTTT.

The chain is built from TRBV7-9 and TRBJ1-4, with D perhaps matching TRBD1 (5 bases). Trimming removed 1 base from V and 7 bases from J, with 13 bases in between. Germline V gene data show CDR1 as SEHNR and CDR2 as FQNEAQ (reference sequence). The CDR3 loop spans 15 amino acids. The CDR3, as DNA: TGTGCCAGCAGCTTAGGCGACAGCAGCAGTGAAAAACTGTTTTTT. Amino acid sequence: CASSLGDSSSEKLFF.

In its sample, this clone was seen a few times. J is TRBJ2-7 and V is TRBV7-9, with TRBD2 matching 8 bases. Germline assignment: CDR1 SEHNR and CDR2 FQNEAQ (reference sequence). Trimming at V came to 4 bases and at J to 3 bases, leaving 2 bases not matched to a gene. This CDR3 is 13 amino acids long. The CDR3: CASSWAGGYEQYF. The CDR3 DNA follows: TGTGCCAGCAGCTGGGCGGGAGGCTACGAGCAGTACTTC.

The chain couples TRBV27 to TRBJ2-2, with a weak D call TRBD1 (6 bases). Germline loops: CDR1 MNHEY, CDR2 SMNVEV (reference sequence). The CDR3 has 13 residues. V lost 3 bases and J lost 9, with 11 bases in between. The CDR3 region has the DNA TGTGCCAGCAGTTTCCGCAGGGGCAGGGAGCTGTTTTTT. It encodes CASSFRRGRELFF.

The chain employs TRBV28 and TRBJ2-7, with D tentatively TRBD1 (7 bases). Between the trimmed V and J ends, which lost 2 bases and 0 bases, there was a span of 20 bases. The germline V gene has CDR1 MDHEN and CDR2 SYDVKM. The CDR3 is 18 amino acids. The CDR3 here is CASSLAAGNRGYSYEQYF. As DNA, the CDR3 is TGTGCCAGCAGTTTAGCCGCGGGGAACAGGGGATACTCCTACGAGCAGTACTTC. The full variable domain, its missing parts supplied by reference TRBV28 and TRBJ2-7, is DVKVTQSSRYLVKRTGEKVFLECVQDMDHENMFWYRQDPGLGLRLIYFSYDVKMKEKGDIPEGYSVSREKKERFSLILESASTNQTSMYLCASSLAAGNRGYSYEQYFGPGTRLTVT.

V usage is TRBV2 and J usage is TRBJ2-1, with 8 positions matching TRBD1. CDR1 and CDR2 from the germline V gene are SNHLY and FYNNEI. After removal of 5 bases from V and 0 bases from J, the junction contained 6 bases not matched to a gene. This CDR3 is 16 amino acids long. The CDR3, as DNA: TGTGCCAGCAGTCGTTCAGGGGGCCGCTCCTACAATGAGCAGTTCTTC. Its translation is CASSRSGGRSYNEQFF.

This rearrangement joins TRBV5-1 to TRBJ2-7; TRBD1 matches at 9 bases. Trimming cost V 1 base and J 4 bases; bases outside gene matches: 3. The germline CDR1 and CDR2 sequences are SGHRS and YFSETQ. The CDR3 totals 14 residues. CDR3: CASSLTGTGYEQYF. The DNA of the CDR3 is TGCGCCAGCAGCTTGACCGGGACAGGGTACGAGCAGTACTTC. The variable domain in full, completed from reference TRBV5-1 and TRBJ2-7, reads KAGVTQTPRYLIKTRGQQVTLSCSPISGHRSVSWYQQTPGQGLQFLFEYFSETQRNKGNFPGRFSGRQFSNSRSEMNVSTLELGDSALYLCASSLTGTGYEQYFGPGTRLTVT.

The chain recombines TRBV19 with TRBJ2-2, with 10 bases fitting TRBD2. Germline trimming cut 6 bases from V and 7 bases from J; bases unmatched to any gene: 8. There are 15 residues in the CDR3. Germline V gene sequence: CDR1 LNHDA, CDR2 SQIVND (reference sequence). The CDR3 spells CASRPPSGRHGELFF. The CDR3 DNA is TGTGCCAGTAGGCCCCCTAGCGGGAGACACGGGGAGCTGTTTTTT.

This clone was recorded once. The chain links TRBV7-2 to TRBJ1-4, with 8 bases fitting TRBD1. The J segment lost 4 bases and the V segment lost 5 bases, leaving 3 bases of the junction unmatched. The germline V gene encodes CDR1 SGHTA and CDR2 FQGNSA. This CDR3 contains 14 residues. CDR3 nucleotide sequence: TGTGCCAGCAGCCACAGGGGGTTTAATGAAAAACTGTTTTTT. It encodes CASSHRGFNEKLFF.

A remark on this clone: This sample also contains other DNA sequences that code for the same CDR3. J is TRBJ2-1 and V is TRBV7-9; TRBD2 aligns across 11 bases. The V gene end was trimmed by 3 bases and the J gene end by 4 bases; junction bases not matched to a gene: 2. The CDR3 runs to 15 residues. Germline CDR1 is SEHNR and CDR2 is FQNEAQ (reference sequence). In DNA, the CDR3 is TGTGCCAGCAGCTTGGGACTAGCGGATTACAATGAGCAGTTCTTC. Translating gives CASSLGLADYNEQFF.

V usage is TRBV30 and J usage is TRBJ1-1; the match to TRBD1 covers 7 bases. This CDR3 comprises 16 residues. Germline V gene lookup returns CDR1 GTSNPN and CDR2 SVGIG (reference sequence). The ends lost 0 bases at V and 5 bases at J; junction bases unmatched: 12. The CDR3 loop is CAWSVLAQGDKTEAFF. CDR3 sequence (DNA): TGTGCCTGGAGTGTACTCGCGCAGGGGGATAAAACTGAAGCTTTCTTT.

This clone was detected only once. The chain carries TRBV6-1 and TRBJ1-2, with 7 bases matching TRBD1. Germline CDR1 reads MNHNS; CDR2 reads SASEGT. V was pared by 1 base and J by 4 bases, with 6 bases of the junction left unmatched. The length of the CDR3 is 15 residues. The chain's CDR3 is CASSEGRGRGYGYTF. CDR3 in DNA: TGTGCCAGCAGTGAAGGAAGGGGGCGGGGCTATGGCTACACCTTC.

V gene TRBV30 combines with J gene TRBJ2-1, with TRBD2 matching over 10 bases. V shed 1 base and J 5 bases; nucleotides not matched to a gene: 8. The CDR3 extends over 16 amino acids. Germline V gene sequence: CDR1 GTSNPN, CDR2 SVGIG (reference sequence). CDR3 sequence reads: CAWSAFLAGVNNEQFF. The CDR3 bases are TGTGCCTGGAGTGCCTTCCTAGCGGGGGTAAACAATGAGCAGTTCTTC.

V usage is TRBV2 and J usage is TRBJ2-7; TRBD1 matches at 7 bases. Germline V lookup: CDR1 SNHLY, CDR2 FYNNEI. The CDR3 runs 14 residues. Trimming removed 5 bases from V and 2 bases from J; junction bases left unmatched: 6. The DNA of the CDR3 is TGTGCCAGCAGTCCGGGGACAGCCCCCTACGAGCAGTACTTC. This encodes CASSPGTAPYEQYF.

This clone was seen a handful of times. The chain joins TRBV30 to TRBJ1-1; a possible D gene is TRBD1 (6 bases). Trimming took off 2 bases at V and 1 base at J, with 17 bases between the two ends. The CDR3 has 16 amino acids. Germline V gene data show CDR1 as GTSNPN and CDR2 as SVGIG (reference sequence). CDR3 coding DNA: TGTGCCTGGAGTACCTGGGGGCAGACCCGGAACACTGAAGCTTTCTTT. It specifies CAWSTWGQTRNTEAFF.

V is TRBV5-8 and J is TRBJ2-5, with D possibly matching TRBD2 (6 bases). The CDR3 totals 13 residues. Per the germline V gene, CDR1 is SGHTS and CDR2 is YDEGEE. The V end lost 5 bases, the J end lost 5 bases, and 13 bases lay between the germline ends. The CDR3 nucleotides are TGTGCCAGCAGTTTTGGACTACGTGAGACCCAGTACTTC. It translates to CASSFGLRETQYF.

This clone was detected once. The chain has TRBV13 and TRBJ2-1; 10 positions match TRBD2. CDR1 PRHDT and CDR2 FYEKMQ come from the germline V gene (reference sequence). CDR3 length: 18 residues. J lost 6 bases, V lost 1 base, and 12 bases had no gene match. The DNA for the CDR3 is TGTGCCAGCAGCTTAGAGGGGGTAGCGGGAGGTTGGGGCAATGAGCAGTTCTTC. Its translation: CASSLEGVAGGWGNEQFF.

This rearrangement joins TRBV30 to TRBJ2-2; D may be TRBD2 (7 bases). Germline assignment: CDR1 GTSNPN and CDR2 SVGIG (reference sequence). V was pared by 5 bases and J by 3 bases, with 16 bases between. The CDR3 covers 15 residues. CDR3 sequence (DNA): TGTGCCTGGGACGGGAGCGGGACACACACCGGGGAGCTGTTTTTT. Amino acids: CAWDGSGTHTGELFF.